The next 27 T cell receptor beta chains were all read from a single sample in a study of cytomegalovirus exposure and HLA in healthy donors. 60 Vbeta and 13 Jbeta primers were used in PCR. TCRdb keeps only in-frame clones here, not all; method: immunoSEQ multiplex PCR. This table has 130,000 or so clones, approximately 67% appearing once. The sample comprised PBMCs. These receptors were taken from a man between 18 and 29 years old in good health and CMV-seronegative.

The chain has TRBV18 and TRBJ2-1; D not certain. Trimming took off 3 bases at V and 0 bases at J, with 9 bases between the two ends. Germline V gene data show CDR1 as KGHSH and CDR2 as LQKENI. The CDR3 extends over 15 amino acids. CDR3 DNA sequence: TGTGCCAGCTCACCCGAGGCTATCTCCTACAATGAGCAGTTCTTC. This sequence encodes CASSPEAISYNEQFF.

This clone was counted only a few times. The chain carries TRBV6-6 and TRBJ1-1, with D possibly matching TRBD1 (5 bases). The V and J ends lost 2 bases and 2 bases respectively, with 6 bases between them. The CDR3 loop spans 13 amino acids. The germline V gene has CDR1 MNHNY and CDR2 SVGAGI (reference sequence). CDR3 bases: TGTGCCAGCAGTTACCAGGGTAACACTGAAGCTTTCTTT. Protein sequence: CASSYQGNTEAFF.

The rearrangement links TRBV7-8 to TRBJ2-4; TRBD2 aligns across 7 bases. V was pared by 5 bases and J by 1 base, with 8 bases of the junction left unmatched. This CDR3 contains 16 residues. Germline CDR1 SGHVS, CDR2 FQNEAQ. This CDR3 reads CASSRVGGEAKNIQYF. DNA for the CDR3: TGTGCCAGCAGCCGGGTTGGGGGGGAGGCCAAAAACATTCAGTACTTC. The full variable domain, with the rest looked up from reference TRBV7-8 and TRBJ2-4, is GAGVSQSPRYKVAKRGQDVALRCDPISGHVSLFWYQQALGQGPEFLTYFQNEAQLDKSGLPSDRFFAERPEGSVSTLKIQRTQQEDSAVYLCASSRVGGEAKNIQYFGAGTRLSVL.

V is TRBV19 and J is TRBJ2-1; D is perhaps TRBD2 (5 bases). Trimming took off 5 bases at V and 10 bases at J, with 12 bases between the two ends. This CDR3 comprises 12 residues. Germline CDR1 LNHDA, CDR2 SQIVND (reference sequence). The CDR3 is CASSYEGTEQFF. The CDR3 DNA reads TGTGCCAGTAGTTACGAGGGAACGGAGCAGTTCTTC.

The CDR3 DNA reads as TGTGCCAGCAGCTACACCTGGGGGACAGGGGGATACGAGCAGTACTTC. Protein sequence: CASSYTWGTGGYEQYF. The chain joins TRBV5-8 to TRBJ2-7; TRBD1 aligns across 11 bases. This CDR3 comprises 16 residues. The germline gives CDR1 SGHTS, CDR2 YDEGEE. V trimming: 3 bases; J trimming: 4 bases; junction bases outside the gene matches: 9.

The V call is TRBV28, the J call TRBJ1-1; TRBD1 matches at 9 bases. V dropped 11 bases and J dropped 4; count of bases not matched to a gene: 11. CDR1 is MDHEN, CDR2 SYDVKM, per germline. This CDR3 spans 14 amino acids. This CDR3 is CAAEGTGRGTEAFF. CDR3 bases: TGTGCCGCCGAAGGGACAGGGAGGGGCACTGAAGCTTTCTTT.

V gene TRBV6-1 combines with J gene TRBJ1-5; 7 bases are a match to TRBD1. V lost 4 bases, J lost 6 bases, and 9 bases stayed unmatched. The CDR3 length is 15 residues. CDR1 is MNHNS and CDR2 is SASEGT in the germline V gene. The CDR3 nucleotides are TGTGCCAGCAGTGTGACAGGGCGGCAAAGTCAGCCCCAGCATTTT. Residues: CASSVTGRQSQPQHF.

The chain joins TRBV6-1 to TRBJ2-1; TRBD2 matches at 8 bases. Germline loops: CDR1 MNHNS, CDR2 SASEGT. With 1 base clipped from V and 9 bases from J, the junction kept 8 bases outside the gene matches. This CDR3 is 15 amino acids long. The CDR3 nucleotides are TGTGCCAGCAGTGAAGGTCAGCGGGGGCTCCCTGAGCAGTTCTTC. Translating it yields CASSEGQRGLPEQFF.

This chain uses TRBV28 with TRBJ1-1; possibly TRBD1 for D (5 bases). From germline, CDR1 is MDHEN and CDR2 SYDVKM. V dropped 3 bases and J dropped 4 bases, with 18 bases sitting between them. The CDR3 consists of 16 residues. CDR3 bases: TGTGCCAGCAGTTTCTCCTTAGCAGGGCTCGTCACTGAAGCTTTCTTT. Amino acid sequence: CASSFSLAGLVTEAFF.

The sample holds a few counts of this clone. This sequence joins TRBV7-2 and TRBJ2-7; D is possibly TRBD1 (5 bases). V was trimmed by 3 bases and J by 0 bases, leaving 9 bases between them. The CDR3 length is 14 residues. CDR1 is SGHTA and CDR2 is FQGNSA in the germline V gene. The CDR3 region is CASSFADNSYEQYF. CDR3 DNA sequence: TGTGCCAGCAGCTTTGCGGACAACTCCTACGAGCAGTACTTC.

A single count supports this clone. The identical CDR3 is also encoded by other nucleotide sequences in the sample. This chain links TRBV7-9 with TRBJ2-4; possibly TRBD1 for D (7 bases). Germline CDR1 reads SEHNR; CDR2 reads FQNEAQ (reference sequence). This CDR3 has 15 residues. V was trimmed by 5 bases and J by 6 bases, leaving 17 bases between them. The CDR3 coding sequence is TGTGCCAGCAGCCCAGCAGGGGGGTTAAGAAACATTCAGTACTTC. This gives the protein CASSPAGGLRNIQYF.

This rearrangement joins TRBV6-1 to TRBJ1-5; a weak D match, TRBD1 (5 bases). Trimming removed 0 bases at V and 6 bases at J, with 12 bases between. CDR1 is MNHNS, CDR2 SASEGT, per germline. The CDR3 length is 15 residues. The CDR3 here is CASSEAGGESQPQHF. CDR3 sequence (DNA): TGTGCCAGCAGTGAAGCAGGAGGGGAGAGTCAGCCCCAGCATTTT.

This clone was seen more than once but under ten times. The J gene is TRBJ2-3, the V gene TRBV11-2, with D perhaps matching TRBD2 (6 bases). Germline V gene sequence: CDR1 SGHAT, CDR2 FQNNGV. V was shortened by 4 bases and J by 2 bases, with 19 bases between the two germline ends. The CDR3 consists of 17 residues. The CDR3 DNA follows: TGTGCCAGCAGCTCCTCCACCGGGACTTCCTACACAGATACGCAGTATTTT. Protein: CASSSSTGTSYTDTQYF. The full variable domain, in which reference TRBV11-2 and TRBJ2-3 provide the parts outside the CDR3, is EAGVAQSPRYKIIEKRQSVAFWCNPISGHATLYWYQQILGQGPKLLIQFQNNGVVDDSQLPKDRFSAERLKGVDSTLKIQPAKLEDSAVYLCASSSSTGTSYTDTQYFGPGTRLTVL.

This chain links TRBV6-5 with TRBJ2-7; 11 bases line up with TRBD2. Looked up from germline, CDR1 is MNHEY and CDR2 is SVGAGI. The CDR3 runs to 15 residues. Unmatched junction bases numbered 6, after V lost 6 bases and J lost 2 bases. CDR3 sequence: CASRLTSGTTYEQYF. The CDR3, as DNA: TGTGCCAGCAGGCTGACTAGCGGGACTACCTACGAGCAGTACTTC.

CDR3 loop: CATSRDEVGGVGQYF. The CDR3 DNA reads TGTGCCACCAGCAGAGATGAAGTCGGAGGGGTCGGGCAGTACTTC. This chain links TRBV15 with TRBJ2-7; a weak D match, TRBD2 (6 bases). The CDR3 has 15 residues. The V end was cut by 0 bases, the J end by 9 bases, with 18 bases between. Germline assignment: CDR1 LNHNV and CDR2 YYDKDF (reference sequence).

V gene TRBV15 combines with J gene TRBJ2-7; D might be TRBD1 (6 bases). The V end lost 4 bases, the J end lost 5 bases, and 15 bases lay between the germline ends. Germline CDR1 and CDR2: LNHNV and YYDKDF (reference sequence). The CDR3 runs 14 residues. The CDR3 coding sequence is TGTGCCACCAGCATAACGGGACACCTAGACGAGCAGTACTTC. Protein: CATSITGHLDEQYF.

The chain combines TRBV4-1 with TRBJ2-1; weak D call: TRBD2 (5 bases). The CDR3 spans 15 residues. V was clipped by 3 bases and J by 0 bases, with 9 bases between them. Germline lookup yields CDR1 MGHRA and CDR2 YSYEKL. CDR3 sequence (DNA): TGCGCCAGCAGCCAGGGAGAGGGCTCCTACAATGAGCAGTTCTTC. Residues: CASSQGEGSYNEQFF.

The V gene is TRBV6-1, the J gene TRBJ1-2, with D perhaps TRBD1 (6 bases). V dropped 1 base and J dropped 9 bases, with 9 bases sitting between them. Germline V gene sequence: CDR1 MNHNS, CDR2 SASEGT. This CDR3 comprises 12 residues. CDR3 nucleotide sequence: TGTGCCAGCAGTGAAGTGAGGGGGAGCTACACCTTC. It yields the protein CASSEVRGSYTF.

As DNA, the CDR3 is TGTGCCAGCAGTTACCCCGTGGCCACCGAGCAGTACTTC. This encodes CASSYPVATEQYF. J is TRBJ2-7 and V is TRBV6-6; no clear D. CDR1 and CDR2 (germline): MNHNY, SVGAGI (reference sequence). V shed 2 bases and J shed 6 bases, with 11 bases lying between them. This CDR3 spans 13 amino acids.

V is TRBV5-1 and J is TRBJ2-1, with a weak D call TRBD2 (5 bases). The V end was cut by 0 bases, the J end by 11 bases, with 9 bases between. The CDR3 sequence is 12 residues long. Germline V gives CDR1 SGHRS, CDR2 YFSETQ. CDR3 loop: CASSLDGGKQFF. CDR3 sequence (DNA): TGCGCCAGCAGCTTGGATGGAGGAAAGCAGTTCTTC.

In its sample, this clone was seen a few times. The DNA of the CDR3 is TGTGCCAGCAGGCAGGAGGAGAGAAATCAGTTCTTC. Residues: CASRQEERNQFF. The chain uses TRBV7-9 and TRBJ2-1, with D tentatively TRBD2 (5 bases). The CDR3 is 12 residues long. Trimming stripped 6 bases from V and 13 bases from J, with 16 bases between. Germline V gives CDR1 SEHNR, CDR2 FQNEAQ (reference sequence).

As DNA, the CDR3 is TGTGCCAGCAGCCAGACAGGAACCTACGTGGAGCAGTACTTC. Protein sequence: CASSQTGTYVEQYF. The gene calls are TRBV6-5 and TRBJ2-7; D possibly corresponds to TRBD1 (6 bases). V was cut by 6 bases and J by 7 bases, with 19 bases left in between. Germline CDR1 MNHEY, CDR2 SVGAGI. This CDR3 is 14 amino acids long.

Only one count was recorded for this clone. The chain links TRBV6-1 to TRBJ2-5; a weak D match, TRBD2 (6 bases). Trimming took off 8 bases at V and 4 bases at J, with 8 bases between the two ends. The CDR3 totals 11 residues. Per the germline V gene, CDR1 is MNHNS and CDR2 is SASEGT. The CDR3 is CASGGPETQYF. In DNA form, the CDR3 reads TGTGCCAGCGGAGGGCCAGAGACCCAGTACTTC.

V and J are TRBV27 and TRBJ1-1; D uncertain. Trimming pared 5 bases from V and 1 base from J, leaving 5 bases between. Germline CDR1 reads MNHEY; CDR2 reads SMNVEV (reference sequence). The CDR3 covers 12 residues. The DNA for the CDR3 is TGTGCCAGCAGTCGTAGGAACACTGAAGCTTTCTTT. Translated, it gives CASSRRNTEAFF.

The chain has TRBV28 and TRBJ1-5; no firm D call. Germline assignment: CDR1 MDHEN and CDR2 SYDVKM. The CDR3 is 16 amino acids. Trimming stripped 2 bases from V and 2 bases from J, with 13 bases between. CDR3 in amino acids: CASSLNIGGGNQPQHF. In DNA form, the CDR3 reads TGTGCCAGCAGTTTAAATATCGGAGGAGGCAATCAGCCCCAGCATTTT.

V gene TRBV28 combines with J gene TRBJ2-2; D call uncertain. This CDR3 spans 15 amino acids. The germline V and J ends were trimmed by 6 bases and 1 base, with 12 bases remaining between them. Germline-derived CDR1 and CDR2 are MDHEN and SYDVKM. The CDR3 coding sequence is TGTGCCAGCAGAGCCCCTCTAGGGAACACCGGGGAGCTGTTTTTT. Translated, it gives CASRAPLGNTGELFF.

V is TRBV28 and J is TRBJ1-3; tentative D call: TRBD1 (6 bases). This CDR3 spans 14 amino acids. V was shortened by 3 bases and J by 4 bases, with 10 bases between the two germline ends. Germline assignment: CDR1 MDHEN and CDR2 SYDVKM. The CDR3 protein is CASSFRGGGNTIYF. The CDR3 DNA is TGTGCCAGCAGTTTCAGGGGAGGGGGAAACACCATATATTTT.